This T cell receptor beta chain stems from a study of identifying expanded T cells in peripheral blood. Study findings and constraints: Differentially abundant clones: roughly 1.3 between replicates, 15 to 17 at around 15 days, less than 20 at four. Variance in clone template counts between roughly two-week samples significantly increased with total template count across all healthy donors.

V shed 4 bases and J shed 7 bases, with 9 bases lying between them. Germline lookup yields CDR1 SNHLY and CDR2 FYNNEI. The CDR3 runs 12 residues. Concerning this clone itself: The antigen is not known.

Using immunoSEQ multiplex PCR, the repertoire was profiled, and TCRdb retains in-frame clones only, with some absent. The table records around 100,000 clones, roughly 88% of them present only once. No infections or other immune events were documented during collection. Sequenced sample: blood. V usage is TRBV2 and J usage is TRBJ2-3; D unclear. The source is a person aged 18 to 70 in good health. The CDR3 loop is CASSGRPHTQYF. The DNA of the CDR3 is TGTGCCAGCAGTGGAAGGCCCCATACGCAGTATTTT.